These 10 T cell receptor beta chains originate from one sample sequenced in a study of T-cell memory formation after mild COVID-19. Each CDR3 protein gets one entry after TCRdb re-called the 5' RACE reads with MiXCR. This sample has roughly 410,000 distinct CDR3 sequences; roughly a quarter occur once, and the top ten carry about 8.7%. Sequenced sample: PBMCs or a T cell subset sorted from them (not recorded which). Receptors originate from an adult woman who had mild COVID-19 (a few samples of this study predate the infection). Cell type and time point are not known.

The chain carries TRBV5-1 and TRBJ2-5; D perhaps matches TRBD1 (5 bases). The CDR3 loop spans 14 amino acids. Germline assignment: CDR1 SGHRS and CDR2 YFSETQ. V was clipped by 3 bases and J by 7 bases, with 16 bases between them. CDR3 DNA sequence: TGCGCCAGCAGCTCTGGGGCTACGCCCCCGACCCAGTACTTC. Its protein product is CASSSGATPPTQYF.

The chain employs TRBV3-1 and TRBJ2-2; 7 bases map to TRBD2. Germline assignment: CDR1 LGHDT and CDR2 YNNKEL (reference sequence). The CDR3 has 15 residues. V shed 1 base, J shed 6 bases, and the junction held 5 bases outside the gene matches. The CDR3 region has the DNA TGTGCCAGCAGCCAAGGGGGTAGCGGGCCCGGGGAGCTGTTTTTT. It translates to CASSQGGSGPGELFF.

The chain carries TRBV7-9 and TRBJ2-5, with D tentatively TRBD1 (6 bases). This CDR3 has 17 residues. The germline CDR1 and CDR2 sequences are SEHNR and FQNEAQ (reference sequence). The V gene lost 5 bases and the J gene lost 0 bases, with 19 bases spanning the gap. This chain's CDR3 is CASSKSQGARYQETQYF. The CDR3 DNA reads TGTGCCAGCAGCAAATCACAGGGAGCCAGATACCAAGAGACCCAGTACTTC.

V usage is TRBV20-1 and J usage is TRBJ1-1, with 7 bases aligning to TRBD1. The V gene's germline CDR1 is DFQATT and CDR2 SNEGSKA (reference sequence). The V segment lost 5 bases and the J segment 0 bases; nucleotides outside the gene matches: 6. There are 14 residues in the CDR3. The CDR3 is CSAANRGMNTEAFF. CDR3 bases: TGCAGTGCTGCCAACAGGGGCATGAACACTGAAGCTTTCTTT.

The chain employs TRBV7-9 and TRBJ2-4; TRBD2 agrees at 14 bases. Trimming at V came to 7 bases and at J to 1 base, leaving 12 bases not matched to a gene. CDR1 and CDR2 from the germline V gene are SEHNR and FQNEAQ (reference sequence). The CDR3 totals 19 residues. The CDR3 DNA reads TGTGCCAGCAACATCGGACTAGCGGGAGGTCCCCTGGCCAAAAACATTCAGTACTTC. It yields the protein CASNIGLAGGPLAKNIQYF. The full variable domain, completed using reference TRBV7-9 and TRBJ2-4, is DTGVSQNPRHKITKRGQNVTFRCDPISEHNRLYWYRQTLGQGPEFLTYFQNEAQLEKSRLLSDRFSAERPKGSFSTLEIQRTEQGDSAMYLCASNIGLAGGPLAKNIQYFGAGTRLSVL.

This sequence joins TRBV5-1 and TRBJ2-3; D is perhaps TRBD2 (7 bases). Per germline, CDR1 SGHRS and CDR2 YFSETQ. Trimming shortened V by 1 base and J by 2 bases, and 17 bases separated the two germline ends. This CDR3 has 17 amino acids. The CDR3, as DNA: TGCGCCAGCAGCTTGCGAGGGGGGGAAATTGTCACAGATACGCAGTATTTT. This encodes CASSLRGGEIVTDTQYF.

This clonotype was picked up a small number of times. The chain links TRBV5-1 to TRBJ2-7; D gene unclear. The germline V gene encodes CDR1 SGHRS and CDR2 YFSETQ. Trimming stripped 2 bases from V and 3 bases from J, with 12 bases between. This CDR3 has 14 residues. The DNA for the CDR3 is TGCGCCAGCAGCTTTGGAAGGGCGAGCTACGAGCAGTACTTC. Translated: CASSFGRASYEQYF.

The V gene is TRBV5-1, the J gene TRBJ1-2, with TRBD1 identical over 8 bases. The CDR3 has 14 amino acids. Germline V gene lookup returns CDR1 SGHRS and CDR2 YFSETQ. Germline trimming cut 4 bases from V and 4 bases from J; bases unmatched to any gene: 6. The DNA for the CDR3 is TGCGCCAGCAGCCAGGACAGGGCCGGCTATGGCTACACCTTC. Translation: CASSQDRAGYGYTF.

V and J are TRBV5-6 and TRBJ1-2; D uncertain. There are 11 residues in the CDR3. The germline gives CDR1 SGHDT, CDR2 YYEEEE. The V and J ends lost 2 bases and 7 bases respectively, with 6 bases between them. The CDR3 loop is CASSLSTGYTF. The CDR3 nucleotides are TGTGCCAGCAGCTTAAGTACTGGCTACACCTTC. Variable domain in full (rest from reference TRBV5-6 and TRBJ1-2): DAGVTQSPTHLIKTRGQQVTLRCSPKSGHDTVSWYQQALGQGPQFIFQYYEEEERQRGNFPDRFSGHQFPNYSSELNVNALLLGDSALYLCASSLSTGYTFGSGTRLTVV.

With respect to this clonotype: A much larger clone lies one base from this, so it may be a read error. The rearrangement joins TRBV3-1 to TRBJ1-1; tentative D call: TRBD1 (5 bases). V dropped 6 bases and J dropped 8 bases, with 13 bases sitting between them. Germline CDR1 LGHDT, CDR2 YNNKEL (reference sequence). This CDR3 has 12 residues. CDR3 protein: CASRYGAVEAFF. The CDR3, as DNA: TGTGCCAGCAGATATGGGGCAGTAGAAGCTTTCTTT. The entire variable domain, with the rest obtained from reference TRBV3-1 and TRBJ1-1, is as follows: DTAVSQTPKYLVTQMGNDKSIKCEQNLGHDTMYWYKQDSKKFLKIMFSYNNKELIINETVPNRFSPKSPDKAHLNLHINSLELGDSAVYFCASRYGAVEAFFGQGTRLTVV.